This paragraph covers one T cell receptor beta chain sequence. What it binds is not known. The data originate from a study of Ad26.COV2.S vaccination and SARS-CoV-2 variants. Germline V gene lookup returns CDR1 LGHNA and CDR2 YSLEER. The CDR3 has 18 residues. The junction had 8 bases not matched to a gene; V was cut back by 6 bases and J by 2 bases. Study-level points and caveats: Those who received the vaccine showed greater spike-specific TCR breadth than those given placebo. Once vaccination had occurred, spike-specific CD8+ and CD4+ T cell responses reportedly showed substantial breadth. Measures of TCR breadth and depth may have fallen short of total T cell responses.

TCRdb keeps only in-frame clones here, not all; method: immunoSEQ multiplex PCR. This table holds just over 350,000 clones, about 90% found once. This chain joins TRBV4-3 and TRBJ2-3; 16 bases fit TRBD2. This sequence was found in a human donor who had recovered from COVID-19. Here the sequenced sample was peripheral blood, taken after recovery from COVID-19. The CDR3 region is CASSPGLAGGQITDTQYF. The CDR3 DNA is TGCGCCAGCAGTCCGGGACTAGCGGGGGGGCAAATCACAGATACGCAGTATTTT.